This paragraph covers one TCR beta chain sequence. The antigen is unknown. These data belong to a study of PD-1 blockade in classical Hodgkin lymphoma. Assay: immunoSEQ multiplex PCR; the TCRdb copy retains only in-frame clones and omits some. The table has around 30,000 clones, roughly 91% seen once. Study-level findings and limits: According to reports, newly diagnosed patients had lower baseline TCR diversity than healthy donors, and relapsed/refractory patients had lower baseline TCR diversity still. The drivers behind the repertoire differences, possibly disease activity or prior therapy, remain undefined.

Time point here: newly diagnosed, previously untreated cHL patient sample. From thawed PBMCs, CD4+ T cells were purified using magnetic negative selection. As a comparison, the study used PBMCs from newly diagnosed, untreated classical Hodgkin lymphoma. Germline CDR1 reads ENHRY; CDR2 reads SYGVKD. Trimming removed 6 bases at V and 6 bases at J, with 17 bases between. This CDR3 is 14 amino acids long. Specimen: CD4+ T cells from blood. The chain has TRBV10-3 and TRBJ1-1; D possibly corresponds to TRBD1 (6 bases). This TCR was sampled from a human donor with classical Hodgkin lymphoma. CDR3 DNA sequence: TGTGCCATCAGATTGACAGGAAGTATGGCTGAAGCTTTCTTT. Encoded protein: CAIRLTGSMAEAFF.